In this sample, the clone carrying this T cell receptor beta chain turned up once. What it binds is unknown. The sample is drawn from a study of cytomegalovirus exposure and HLA in healthy donors. Study summary: Some 90 million unique TCRs from HLA-typed donors were held in an early data release. Study-level points and caveats: Through in vitro validation, a few CMV-associated chains were shown to be specific for CMV antigens. Cytomegalovirus association was listed for 150 or so TCR beta chains. Later work associated approximately 17,000 TCR beta sequences with HLA alleles at 0.05 false discovery rate.

Trimming shortened V by 2 bases and J by 2 bases, and 10 bases separated the two germline ends. This CDR3 spans 16 amino acids. The germline gives CDR1 MNHNS, CDR2 SASEGT. 60 Vbeta and 13 Jbeta primers were used in PCR. This table comes from immunoSEQ multiplex PCR, and its TCRdb copy is limited to in-frame clones, with some not included. Of approximately 110,000 clones listed, roughly three quarters were seen once; the top ten hold around 0.99%. The specimen sequenced was PBMCs. V usage is TRBV6-1 and J usage is TRBJ2-6; the D gene is possibly TRBD1 (5 bases). The source of this sequence is a woman between 25 and 40 years old in good health and CMV-seronegative. Here the CDR3 DNA reads TGTGCCAGCAGTGAATTTGGACACACTGGGGCCAACGTCCTGACTTTC. Amino acid sequence: CASSEFGHTGANVLTF.